This section outlines one T cell receptor beta chain sequence together with its context. The sample originates from a study of control samples from healthy donors and cancer patients. The method was immunoSEQ multiplex PCR; TCRdb's version includes in-frame clones alone and lacks a portion of them. This table has 100,000 to 150,000 clones, 92% appearing once. The CDR3 consists of 14 residues. Germline assignment: CDR1 LGHNA and CDR2 YNFKEQ. Trimming took off 1 base at V and 7 bases at J, with 10 bases between the two ends. The receptor's source is a woman aged 50 to 60 in good health. Sequenced sample: blood. The gene calls are TRBV4-2 and TRBJ1-4; D is unresolved. CDR3 nucleotide sequence: TGTGCCAGCAGCCAAGGAAGGGTTGGTGAAAAACTGTTTTTT. Encoded protein: CASSQGRVGEKLFF.